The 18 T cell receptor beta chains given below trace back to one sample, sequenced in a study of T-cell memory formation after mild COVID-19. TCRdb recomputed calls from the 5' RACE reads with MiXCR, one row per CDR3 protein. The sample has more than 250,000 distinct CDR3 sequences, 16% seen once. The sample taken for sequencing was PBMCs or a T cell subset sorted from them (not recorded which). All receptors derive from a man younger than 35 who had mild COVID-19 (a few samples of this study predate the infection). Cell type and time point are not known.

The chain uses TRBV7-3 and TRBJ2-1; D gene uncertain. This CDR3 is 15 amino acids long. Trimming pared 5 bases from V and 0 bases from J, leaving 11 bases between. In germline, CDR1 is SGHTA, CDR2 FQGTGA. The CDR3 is CASSRQKSSYNEQFF. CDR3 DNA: TGTGCCAGCAGCCGCCAAAAGAGCTCCTACAATGAGCAGTTCTTC.

This CDR3 reads CASSSPGGPPNTGELFF. The CDR3 region has the DNA TGTGCCAGCAGCTCTCCAGGCGGGCCTCCGAACACCGGGGAGCTGTTTTTT. The V and J genes are TRBV7-2 and TRBJ2-2, with D perhaps TRBD2 (5 bases). Germline V CDR1 and CDR2: SGHTA, FQGNSA. Trimming shortened V by 4 bases and J by 0 bases, and 15 bases separated the two germline ends. The length of the CDR3 is 17 residues.

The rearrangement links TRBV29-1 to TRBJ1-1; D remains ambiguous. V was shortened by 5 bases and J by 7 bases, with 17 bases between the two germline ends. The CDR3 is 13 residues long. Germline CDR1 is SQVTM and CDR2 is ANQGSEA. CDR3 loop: CSVREITDGEAFF. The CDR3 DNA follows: TGCAGCGTTCGAGAGATCACCGATGGTGAAGCTTTCTTT.

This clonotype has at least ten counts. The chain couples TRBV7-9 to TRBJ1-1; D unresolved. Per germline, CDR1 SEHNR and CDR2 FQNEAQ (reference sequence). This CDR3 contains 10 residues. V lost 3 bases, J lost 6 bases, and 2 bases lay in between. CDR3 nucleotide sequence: TGTGCCAGCAGCTTTCCTGAAGCTTTCTTT. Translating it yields CASSFPEAFF.

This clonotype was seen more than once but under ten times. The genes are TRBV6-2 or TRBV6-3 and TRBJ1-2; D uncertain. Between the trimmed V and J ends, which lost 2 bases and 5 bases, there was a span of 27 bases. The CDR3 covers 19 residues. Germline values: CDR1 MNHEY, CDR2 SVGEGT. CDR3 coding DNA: TGTGCCAGCAGTTACCGGAATGCACGTGACCTCTTCCGCTTTTATGGCTACACCTTC. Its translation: CASSYRNARDLFRFYGYTF.

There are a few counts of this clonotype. The CDR3 is CASSERENHQPQHF. The DNA of the CDR3 is TGTGCCAGCAGCGAACGGGAGAACCATCAGCCCCAGCATTTT. The chain uses TRBV7-2 and TRBJ1-5; D unclear. With 5 bases removed from V and 5 bases from J, the gap between germline ends came to 13 bases. The CDR3 is 14 residues long. Germline-derived CDR1 and CDR2 are SGHTA and FQGNSA.

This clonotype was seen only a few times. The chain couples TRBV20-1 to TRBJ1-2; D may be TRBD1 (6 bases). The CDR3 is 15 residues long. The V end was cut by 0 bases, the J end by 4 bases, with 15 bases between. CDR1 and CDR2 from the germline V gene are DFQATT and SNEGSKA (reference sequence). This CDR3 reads CSARDFGGGIYGYTF. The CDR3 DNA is TGCAGTGCTAGAGATTTCGGGGGCGGTATCTATGGCTACACCTTC.

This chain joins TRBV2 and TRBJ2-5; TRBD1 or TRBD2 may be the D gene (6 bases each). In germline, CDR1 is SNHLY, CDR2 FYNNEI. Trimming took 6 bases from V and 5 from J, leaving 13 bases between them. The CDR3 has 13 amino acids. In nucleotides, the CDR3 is TGTGCCAGCAGAACTCGAGGGGGGGAGACCCAGTACTTC. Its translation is CASRTRGGETQYF.

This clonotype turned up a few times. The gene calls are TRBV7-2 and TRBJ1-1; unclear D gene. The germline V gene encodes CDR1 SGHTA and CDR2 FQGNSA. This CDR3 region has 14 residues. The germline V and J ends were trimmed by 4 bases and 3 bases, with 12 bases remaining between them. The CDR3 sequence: CASSSGFMYTEAFF. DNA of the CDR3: TGTGCCAGCAGCTCAGGTTTCATGTACACTGAAGCTTTCTTT.

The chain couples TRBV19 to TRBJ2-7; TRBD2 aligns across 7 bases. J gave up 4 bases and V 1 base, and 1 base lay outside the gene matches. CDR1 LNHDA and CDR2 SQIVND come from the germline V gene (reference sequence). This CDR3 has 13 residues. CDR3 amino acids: CASSIASGYEQYV. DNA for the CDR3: TGTGCCAGTAGTATAGCTAGCGGATACGAGCAGTACGTC.

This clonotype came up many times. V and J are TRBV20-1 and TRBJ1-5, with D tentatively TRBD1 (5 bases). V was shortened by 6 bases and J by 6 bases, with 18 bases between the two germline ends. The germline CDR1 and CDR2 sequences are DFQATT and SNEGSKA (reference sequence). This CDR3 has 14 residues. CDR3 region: CSALAVGTRQPQHF. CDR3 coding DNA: TGCAGTGCCCTGGCTGTCGGGACCCGTCAGCCCCAGCATTTT.

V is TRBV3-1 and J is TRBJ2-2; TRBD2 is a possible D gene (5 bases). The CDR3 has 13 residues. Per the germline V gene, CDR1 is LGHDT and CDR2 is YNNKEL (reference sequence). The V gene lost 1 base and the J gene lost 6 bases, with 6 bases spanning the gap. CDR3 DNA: TGTGCCAGCAGCCAAGGGGGAGCCGGGGAGCTGTTTTTT. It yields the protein CASSQGGAGELFF.

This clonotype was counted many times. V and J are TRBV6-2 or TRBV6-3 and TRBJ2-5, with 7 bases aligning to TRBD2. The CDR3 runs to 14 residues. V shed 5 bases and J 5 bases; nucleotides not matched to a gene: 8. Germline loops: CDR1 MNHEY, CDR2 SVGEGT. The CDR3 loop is CASSLAGREETQYF. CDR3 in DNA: TGTGCCAGCAGTCTCGCCGGGCGGGAGGAGACCCAGTACTTC.

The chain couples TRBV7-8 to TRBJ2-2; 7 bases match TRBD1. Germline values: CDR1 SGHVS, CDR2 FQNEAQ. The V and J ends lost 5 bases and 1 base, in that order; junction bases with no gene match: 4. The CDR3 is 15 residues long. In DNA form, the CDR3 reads TGTGCCAGCAGCCCACAGGGGATGAACACCGGGGAGCTGTTTTTT. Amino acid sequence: CASSPQGMNTGELFF. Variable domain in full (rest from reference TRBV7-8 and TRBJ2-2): GAGVSQSPRYKVAKRGQDVALRCDPISGHVSLFWYQQALGQGPEFLTYFQNEAQLDKSGLPSDRFFAERPEGSVSTLKIQRTQQEDSAVYLCASSPQGMNTGELFFGEGSRLTVL.

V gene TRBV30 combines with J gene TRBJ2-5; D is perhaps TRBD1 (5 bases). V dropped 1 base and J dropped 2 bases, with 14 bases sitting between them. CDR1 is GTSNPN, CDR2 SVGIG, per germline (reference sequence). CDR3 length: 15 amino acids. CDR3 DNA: TGTGCCTGGAGTGGGCCAGGGATCGCGCAAGAGACCCAGTACTTC. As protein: CAWSGPGIAQETQYF.

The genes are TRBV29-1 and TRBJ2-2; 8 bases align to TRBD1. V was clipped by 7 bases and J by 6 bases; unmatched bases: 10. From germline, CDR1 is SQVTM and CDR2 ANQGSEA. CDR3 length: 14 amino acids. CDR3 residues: CSAGKTGVAGELFF. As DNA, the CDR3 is TGCAGCGCGGGAAAGACAGGGGTTGCCGGGGAGCTGTTTTTT.

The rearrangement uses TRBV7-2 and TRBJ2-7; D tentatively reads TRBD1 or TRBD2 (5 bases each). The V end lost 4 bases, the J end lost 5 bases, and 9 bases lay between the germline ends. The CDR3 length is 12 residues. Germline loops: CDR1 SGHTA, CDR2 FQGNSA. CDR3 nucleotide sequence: TGTGCCAGCAGCTATTGGGGGAACGAGCAGTACTTC. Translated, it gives CASSYWGNEQYF.

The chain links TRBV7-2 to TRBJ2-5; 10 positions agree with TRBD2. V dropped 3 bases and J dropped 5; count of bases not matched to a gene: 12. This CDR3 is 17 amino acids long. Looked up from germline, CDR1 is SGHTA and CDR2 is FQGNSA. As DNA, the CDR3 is TGTGCCAGCAGCTTGGGAAGGAGCGGGGGGGCAGAGGAGACCCAGTACTTC. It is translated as CASSLGRSGGAEETQYF. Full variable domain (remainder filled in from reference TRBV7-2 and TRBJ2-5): GAGVSQSPSNKVTEKGKDVELRCDPISGHTALYWYRQSLGQGLEFLIYFQGNSAPDKSGLPSDRFSAERTGGSVSTLTIQRTQQEDSAVYLCASSLGRSGGAEETQYFGPGTRLLVL.